A single sample gave rise to the 28 T cell receptor beta chains below, sequenced in a study of regulatory T cells in long-lasting Graves disease. The sample's time point: persistent/refractory GD, antithyroid drugs over 5 years with positive TRAb. RNA isolated from PBMCs was used to make the TCR library. Arm-PCR of CDR3 regions with iRepertoire HTBI primers generated TCR beta libraries. Each CDR3 protein is one row after TCRdb ran MiXCR on the multiplex PCR reads. The sample lists about 660,000 distinct CDR3 sequences, 30% occurring once. The specimen was peripheral blood mononuclear cells (PBMCs), collected when the disease was refractory, from a patient treated with antithyroid drugs. The receptors come from a female donor with Graves disease.

This clonotype was seen a handful of times. This chain uses TRBV6-1 with TRBJ2-2, with a weak D call TRBD2 (5 bases). There are 13 residues in the CDR3. V lost 7 bases, J lost 5 bases, and 11 bases lay in between. The germline CDR1 and CDR2 sequences are MNHNS and SASEGT. CDR3 DNA sequence: TGTGCCAGCACGGGGAGACTAACCGGGGAGCTGTTTTTT. As protein: CASTGRLTGELFF.

The chain uses TRBV6-1 and TRBJ1-4; D not certain. Germline V gene lookup returns CDR1 MNHNS and CDR2 SASEGT. The CDR3 has 14 amino acids. Trimming took off 10 bases at V and 0 bases at J, with 12 bases between the two ends. CDR3 coding DNA: TGTGCCATTGGGGTGCTTACAACTAATGAAAAACTGTTTTTT. The encoded protein is CAIGVLTTNEKLFF.

This chain uses TRBV5-1 with TRBJ2-7; weak D call: TRBD2 (7 bases). Germline CDR1 SGHRS, CDR2 YFSETQ. Trimming removed 4 bases at V and 7 bases at J, with 21 bases between. CDR3 length: 15 amino acids. The CDR3 spells CASSMSAGAYVEQYF. The CDR3 nucleotides are TGCGCCAGCAGCATGTCCGCGGGGGCCTACGTGGAGCAGTACTTC.

This clonotype showed up just a few times. The chain carries TRBV19 and TRBJ1-2; TRBD1 matches 10 bases. Germline assignment: CDR1 LNHDA and CDR2 SQIVND (reference sequence). This CDR3 comprises 14 residues. V lost 3 bases, J lost 3 bases, and 1 base stayed unmatched. DNA of the CDR3: TGTGCCAGTAGTATGGACAGGGGGGACTATGGCTACACCTTC. Protein product: CASSMDRGDYGYTF.

This chain connects TRBV20-1 to TRBJ2-1, with 8 bases fitting TRBD2. CDR1 is DFQATT, CDR2 SNEGSKA, per germline (reference sequence). Trimming removed 5 bases from V and 13 bases from J; junction bases left unmatched: 13. The CDR3 has 13 residues. The CDR3 here is CSAQTSGGETQFF. As DNA, the CDR3 is TGCAGTGCTCAAACTAGCGGAGGAGAGACCCAGTTCTTC.

The CDR3 is CASILGSNTEAFF. In DNA, the CDR3 is TGTGCCAGTATTCTGGGGTCGAACACTGAAGCTTTCTTT. The chain has TRBV19 and TRBJ1-1; D is undetermined. The V gene lost 7 bases and the J gene lost 1 base, with 10 bases spanning the gap. The CDR3 covers 13 residues. Germline V gene sequence: CDR1 LNHDA, CDR2 SQIVND (reference sequence).

With respect to this clonotype: Its ends do not fully match the called genes, so a read error is possible. The genes are TRBV4-2 and TRBJ2-7, with 8 nucleotides matching TRBD2. There are 16 residues in the CDR3. Germline-derived CDR1 and CDR2 are LGHNA and YNFKEQ. The CDR3 here is CASSLSATSDSYEQCF. The CDR3 coding sequence is TGTGCCAGCAGCCTCTCAGCGACTAGCGACTCCTACGAGCAGTGCTTC.

Only a few counts were recorded for this clonotype. V and J are TRBV7-2 and TRBJ2-5; TRBD2 is a possible D gene (5 bases). The V and J ends lost 2 bases and 5 bases respectively, with 15 bases between them. The CDR3 is made up of 15 amino acids. Germline V lookup: CDR1 SGHTA, CDR2 FQGNSA. In DNA, the CDR3 is TGTGCCAGCAGCTTATGGTGGAGGAGAGGGGAGACCCAGTACTTC. Its protein product is CASSLWWRRGETQYF. Combining the CDR3 with reference TRBV7-2 and TRBJ2-5 gives the whole variable domain GAGVSQSPSNKVTEKGKDVELRCDPISGHTALYWYRQSLGQGLEFLIYFQGNSAPDKSGLPSDRFSAERTGGSVSTLTIQRTQQEDSAVYLCASSLWWRRGETQYFGPGTRLLVL.

This clonotype was observed a few times. J is TRBJ2-6 and V is TRBV6-5, with 7 bases that match TRBD1. From germline, CDR1 is MNHEY and CDR2 SVGAGI. The V and J ends lost 6 bases and 1 base, in that order; junction bases with no gene match: 15. The CDR3 is made up of 19 amino acids. CDR3 DNA: TGTGCCAGCAGGTACCGACGGCTCCCAGGGGGATCTGGGGCCAACGTCCTGACTTTC. It codes for CASRYRRLPGGSGANVLTF.

Comments on this clonotype: A much larger clone lies one base from this, so it may be a read error. The chain has TRBV7-6 and TRBJ1-4; D gene uncertain. CDR1 and CDR2 (germline): SGHVS, FNYEAQ. This CDR3 comprises 13 residues. Here the CDR3 reads CAGRKEWDEKLFF. CDR3 bases: TGTGCCGGCAGGAAGGAGTGGGATGAAAAACTGTTTTTT.

This chain uses TRBV27 with TRBJ1-5, with no clear D. The length of the CDR3 is 15 residues. V lost 5 bases, J lost 0 bases, and 11 bases lay in between. In germline, CDR1 is MNHEY, CDR2 SMNVEV (reference sequence). The CDR3: CASSKRTDSNQPQHF. DNA for the CDR3: TGTGCCAGCAGTAAGAGGACCGATAGCAATCAGCCCCAGCATTTT.

The chain carries TRBV19 and TRBJ1-1; possible D gene TRBD1, 6 bases. V lost 3 bases to trimming and J lost 3 bases, with 14 bases between them. CDR3 length: 15 amino acids. CDR1 and CDR2 from the germline V gene are LNHDA and SQIVND (reference sequence). CDR3 nucleotide sequence: TGTGCCAGTAGTATCTGGGGGGGCCTAGACACTGAAGCTTTCTTT. Residues: CASSIWGGLDTEAFF.

A word on this clonotype: Its ends do not fully match the called genes, so a read error is possible. This chain joins TRBV5-6 and TRBJ2-7; no clear D. There are 13 residues in the CDR3. Germline V gene sequence: CDR1 SGHDT, CDR2 YYEEEE. The CDR3 coding sequence is TGTGCCAGCAGCGACACCGCGTCCTACGAGCGGTACTTC. It yields the protein CASSDTASYERYF.

This chain joins TRBV29-1 and TRBJ1-1, with no clear D. Germline CDR1 is SQVTM and CDR2 is ANQGSEA. V was pared by 6 bases and J by 0 bases, with 14 bases between. This CDR3 is built from 14 residues. CDR3 amino acids: CSVMPGKVNTEAFF. The CDR3 DNA sequence: TGCAGCGTCATGCCGGGGAAAGTGAACACTGAAGCTTTCTTT.

This clonotype has a single count. The rearrangement uses TRBV5-1 and TRBJ1-1, with TRBD1 as a possible D gene (5 bases). The germline gives CDR1 SGHRS, CDR2 YFSETQ. The CDR3 runs to 16 residues. V was pared by 1 base and J by 4 bases, with 17 bases between. Here the CDR3 DNA reads TGCGCCAGCAGCTTGTCCGGGGCCGCTTTCGGCACTGAAGCTTTCTTT. As protein: CASSLSGAAFGTEAFF. Looking up the rest from reference TRBV5-1 and TRBJ1-1 gives the full variable domain: KAGVTQTPRYLIKTRGQQVTLSCSPISGHRSVSWYQQTPGQGLQFLFEYFSETQRNKGNFPGRFSGRQFSNSRSEMNVSTLELGDSALYLCASSLSGAAFGTEAFFGQGTRLTVV.

This clonotype was recorded a few times. The CDR3 loop is CASKSLGQNTEAFF. CDR3 DNA sequence: TGTGCCAGCAAAAGCCTAGGACAGAACACTGAAGCTTTCTTT. V usage is TRBV27 and J usage is TRBJ1-1; maybe TRBD1 (5 bases). Germline V lookup: CDR1 MNHEY, CDR2 SMNVEV (reference sequence). The CDR3 runs 14 residues. Trimming took off 7 bases at V and 1 base at J, with 13 bases between the two ends.

V usage is TRBV11-2 and J usage is TRBJ2-7; a possible D gene is TRBD2 (5 bases). Germline CDR1 and CDR2: SGHAT and FQNNGV. The length of the CDR3 is 20 residues. Trimming cost V 0 bases and J 5 bases, with 29 bases left between them. The CDR3 loop reads CASSLETTRPPLGRTHEQYF. The CDR3, as DNA: TGTGCCAGCAGCTTAGAAACAACACGCCCCCCGTTAGGGAGAACTCACGAGCAGTACTTC.

Concerning this clonotype: Likely a read error: the CDR3 ends without its conserved phenylalanine or tryptophan. The CDR3: CASSDLDRGAGELFS. The CDR3 DNA reads TGTGCCAGCAGTGACTTGGACAGGGGTGCAGGGGAGCTGTTTTCT. V and J are TRBV6-1 and TRBJ2-2, with 9 nucleotides matching TRBD1. The CDR3 loop spans 15 amino acids. CDR1 is MNHNS, CDR2 SASEGT, per germline. Trimming removed 3 bases from V and 8 bases from J; junction bases left unmatched: 7.

The gene calls are TRBV3-1 and TRBJ1-4; D is uncertain. CDR1 and CDR2 from the germline V gene are LGHDT and YNNKEL (reference sequence). The V end was cut by 3 bases, the J end by 5 bases, with 10 bases between. The CDR3 length is 14 residues. CDR3 sequence: CASSQPKYNEKLFF. The CDR3 DNA follows: TGTGCCAGCAGCCAGCCTAAGTACAATGAAAAACTGTTTTTT.

The chain joins TRBV20-1 to TRBJ2-1, with 9 bases fitting TRBD2. The ends lost 1 base at V and 8 bases at J; junction bases unmatched: 9. The germline gives CDR1 DFQATT, CDR2 SNEGSKA (reference sequence). This CDR3 contains 15 residues. The CDR3 region has the DNA TGCAGTGCTAGAGTCCGACTAGCGGTAGGCGATGAGCAGTTCTTC. It is translated as CSARVRLAVGDEQFF.

Many counts were recorded for this clonotype. This rearrangement joins TRBV2 to TRBJ2-7, with 12 bases aligning to TRBD2. Trimming at V came to 6 bases and at J to 4 bases, leaving 4 bases not matched to a gene. Germline CDR1 reads SNHLY; CDR2 reads FYNNEI. The CDR3 contains 14 residues. For the CDR3, the DNA is TGTGCCAGCAGGCCTAGCGGGAGGGGATACGAGCAGTACTTC. Protein: CASRPSGRGYEQYF.

In its sample, this clonotype was seen many times. The J gene is TRBJ2-7, the V gene TRBV6-1; D remains ambiguous. V dropped 5 bases and J dropped 2 bases, with 16 bases sitting between them. The CDR3 length is 15 residues. Germline loops: CDR1 MNHNS, CDR2 SASEGT. CDR3 residues: CASSTPPATTYEQYF. CDR3 DNA sequence: TGTGCCAGCAGTACCCCCCCGGCGACCACCTACGAGCAGTACTTC.

The rearrangement uses TRBV29-1 and TRBJ1-5; maybe TRBD1 (6 bases). The V gene lost 3 bases and the J gene lost 7 bases, with 13 bases spanning the gap. The CDR3 sequence is 13 residues long. The germline CDR1 and CDR2 sequences are SQVTM and ANQGSEA. The DNA of the CDR3 is TGCAGCGTTGATCTGGGGGCGGGACAGCCCCAGCATTTT. Translated: CSVDLGAGQPQHF. The whole variable domain, remainder taken from reference TRBV29-1 and TRBJ1-5, is SAVISQKPSRDICQRGTSLTIQCQVDSQVTMMFWYRQQPGQSLTLIATANQGSEATYESGFVIDKFPISRPNLTFSTLTVSNMSPEDSSIYLCSVDLGAGQPQHFGDGTRLSIL.

The gene calls are TRBV15 and TRBJ1-5; D uncertain. With 5 bases removed from V and 0 bases from J, the gap between germline ends came to 5 bases. Per the germline V gene, CDR1 is LNHNV and CDR2 is YYDKDF (reference sequence). The CDR3 runs to 13 residues. The CDR3 DNA is TGTGCCACCAGCGGGAGTAGCAATCAGCCCCAGCATTTT. Translation gives CATSGSSNQPQHF.

This chain connects TRBV29-1 to TRBJ2-1; 12 nucleotides align to TRBD2. The CDR3 length is 15 residues. The ends lost 5 bases at V and 9 bases at J; junction bases unmatched: 11. Germline loops: CDR1 SQVTM, CDR2 ANQGSEA. The chain's CDR3 is CSVRRTSGKISEQFF. The CDR3 DNA is TGCAGCGTTCGCCGGACTAGCGGGAAGATTAGTGAGCAGTTCTTC.

V is TRBV11-2 and J is TRBJ2-7, with D unresolved. Germline V gene sequence: CDR1 SGHAT, CDR2 FQNNGV. The V end lost 4 bases, the J end lost 5 bases, and 6 bases lay between the germline ends. This CDR3 has 11 amino acids. CDR3 in amino acids: CASSSFHEQYF. DNA for the CDR3: TGTGCCAGCAGCTCCTTCCACGAGCAGTACTTC.

This rearrangement joins TRBV28 to TRBJ2-1, with D tentatively TRBD2 (6 bases). The CDR3 is 15 amino acids. The germline V gene has CDR1 MDHEN and CDR2 SYDVKM. Trimming removed 8 bases at V and 4 bases at J, with 18 bases between. CDR3 in amino acids: CASLPADYVYNEQFF. CDR3 bases: TGTGCCAGCCTCCCCGCGGACTACGTTTACAATGAGCAGTTCTTC.

The sample holds many counts of this clonotype. The chain employs TRBV2 and TRBJ2-5, with D possibly TRBD2 on 6 matching bases. Trimming pared 4 bases from V and 0 bases from J, leaving 9 bases between. Germline CDR1 is SNHLY and CDR2 is FYNNEI. The CDR3 is 14 residues long. As DNA, the CDR3 is TGTGCCAGCAGTGGGGGGGTGTACCAAGAGACCCAGTACTTC. It yields the protein CASSGGVYQETQYF.